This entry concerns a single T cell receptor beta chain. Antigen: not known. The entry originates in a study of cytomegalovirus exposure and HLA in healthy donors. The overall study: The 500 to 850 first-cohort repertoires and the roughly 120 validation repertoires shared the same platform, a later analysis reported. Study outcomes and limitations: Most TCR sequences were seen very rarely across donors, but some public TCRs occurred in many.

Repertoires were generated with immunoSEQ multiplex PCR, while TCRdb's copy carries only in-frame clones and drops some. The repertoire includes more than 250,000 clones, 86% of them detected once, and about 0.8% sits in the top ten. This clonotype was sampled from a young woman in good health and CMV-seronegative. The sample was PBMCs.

The CDR3 spells CASSLVGGGQETQYF. CDR3 bases: TGTGCCAGCAGCTTAGTTGGGGGAGGCCAAGAGACCCAGTACTTC. This rearrangement joins TRBV7-9 to TRBJ2-5; TRBD2 is a possible D gene (6 bases). Trimming took off 1 base at V and 1 base at J, with 10 bases between the two ends. The CDR3 has 15 amino acids. CDR1 and CDR2 from the germline V gene are SEHNR and FQNEAQ (reference sequence).